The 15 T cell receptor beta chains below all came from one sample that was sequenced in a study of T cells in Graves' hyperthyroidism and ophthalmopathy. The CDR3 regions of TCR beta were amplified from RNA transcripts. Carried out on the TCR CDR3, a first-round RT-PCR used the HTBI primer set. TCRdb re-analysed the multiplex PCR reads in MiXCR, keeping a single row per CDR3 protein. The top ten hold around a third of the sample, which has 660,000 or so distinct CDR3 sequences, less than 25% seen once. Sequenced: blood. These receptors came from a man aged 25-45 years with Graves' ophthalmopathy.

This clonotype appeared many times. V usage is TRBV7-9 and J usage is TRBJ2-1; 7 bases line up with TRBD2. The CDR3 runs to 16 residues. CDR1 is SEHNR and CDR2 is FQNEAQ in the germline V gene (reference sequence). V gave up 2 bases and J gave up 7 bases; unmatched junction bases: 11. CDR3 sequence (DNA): TGTGCCAGCAGCTTATTTCAGGGAGGGCCATTGAATGAGCAGTTCTTC. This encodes CASSLFQGGPLNEQFF.

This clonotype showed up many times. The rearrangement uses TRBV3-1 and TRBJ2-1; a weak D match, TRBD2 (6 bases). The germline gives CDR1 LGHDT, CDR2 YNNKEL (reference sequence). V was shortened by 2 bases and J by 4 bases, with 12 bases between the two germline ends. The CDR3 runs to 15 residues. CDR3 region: CASSQFSGGYNEQFF. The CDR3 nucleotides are TGTGCCAGCAGCCAATTTAGCGGAGGTTACAATGAGCAGTTCTTC.

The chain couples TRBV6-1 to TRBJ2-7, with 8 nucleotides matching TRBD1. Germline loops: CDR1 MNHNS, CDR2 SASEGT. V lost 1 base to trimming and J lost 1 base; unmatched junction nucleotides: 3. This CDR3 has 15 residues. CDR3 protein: CASSEGQGLSYEQYF. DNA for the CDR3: TGTGCCAGCAGTGAAGGACAGGGGTTGTCCTACGAGCAGTACTTC.

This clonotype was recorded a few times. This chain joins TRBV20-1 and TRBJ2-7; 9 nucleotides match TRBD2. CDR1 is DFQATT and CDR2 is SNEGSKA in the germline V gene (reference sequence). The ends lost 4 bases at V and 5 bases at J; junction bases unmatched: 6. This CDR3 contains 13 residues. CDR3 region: CSAILAGVDEQYF. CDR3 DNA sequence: TGCAGTGCTATATTAGCGGGAGTTGACGAGCAGTACTTC.

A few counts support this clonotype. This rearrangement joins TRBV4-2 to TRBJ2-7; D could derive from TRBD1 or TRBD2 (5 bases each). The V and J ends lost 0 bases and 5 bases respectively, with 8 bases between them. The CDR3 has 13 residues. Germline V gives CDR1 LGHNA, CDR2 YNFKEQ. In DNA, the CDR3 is TGTGCCAGCAGCCAAGACCTGGGGGACGAGCAGTACTTC. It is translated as CASSQDLGDEQYF.

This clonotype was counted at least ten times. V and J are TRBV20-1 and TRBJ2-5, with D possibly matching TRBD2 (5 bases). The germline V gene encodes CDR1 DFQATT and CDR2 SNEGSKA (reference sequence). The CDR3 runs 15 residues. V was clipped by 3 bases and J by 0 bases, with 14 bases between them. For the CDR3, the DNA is TGCAGTGCTAGGGAATCTTCGGACTACCAAGAGACCCAGTACTTC. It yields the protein CSARESSDYQETQYF.

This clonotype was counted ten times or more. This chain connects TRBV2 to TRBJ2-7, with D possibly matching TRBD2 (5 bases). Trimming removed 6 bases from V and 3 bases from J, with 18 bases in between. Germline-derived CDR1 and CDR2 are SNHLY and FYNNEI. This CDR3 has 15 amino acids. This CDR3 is CASRGGGGRRYEQYF. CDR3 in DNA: TGTGCCAGCAGGGGTGGAGGAGGCCGCCGCTACGAGCAGTACTTC.

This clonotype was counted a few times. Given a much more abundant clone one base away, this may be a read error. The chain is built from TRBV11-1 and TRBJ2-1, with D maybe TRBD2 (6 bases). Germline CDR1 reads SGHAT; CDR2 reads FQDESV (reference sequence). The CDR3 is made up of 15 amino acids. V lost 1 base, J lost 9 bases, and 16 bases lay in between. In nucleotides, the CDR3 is TGTGCCAGCAGCTTAGGGAGCGGACTATCGAGTGAGCAGTTCTTC. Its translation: CASSLGSGLSSEQFF.

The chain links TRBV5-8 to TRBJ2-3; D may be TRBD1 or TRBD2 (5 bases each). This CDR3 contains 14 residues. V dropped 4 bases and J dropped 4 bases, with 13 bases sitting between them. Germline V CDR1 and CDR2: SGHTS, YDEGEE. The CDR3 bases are TGTGCCAGCAGCCTGGGTGGGACGGCAGATACGCAGTATTTT. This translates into CASSLGGTADTQYF.

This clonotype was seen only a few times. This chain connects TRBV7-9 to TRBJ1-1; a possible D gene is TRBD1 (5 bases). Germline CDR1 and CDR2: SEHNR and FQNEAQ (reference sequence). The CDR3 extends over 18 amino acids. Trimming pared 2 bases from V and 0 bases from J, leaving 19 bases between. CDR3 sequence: CASSLIRGGEGVNTEAFF. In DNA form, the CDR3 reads TGTGCCAGCAGCTTAATCCGGGGAGGTGAAGGGGTGAACACTGAAGCTTTCTTT.

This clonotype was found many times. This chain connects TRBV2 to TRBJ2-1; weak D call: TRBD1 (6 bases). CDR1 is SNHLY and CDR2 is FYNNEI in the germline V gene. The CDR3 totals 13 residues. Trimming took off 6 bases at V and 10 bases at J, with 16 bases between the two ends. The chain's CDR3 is CASRGDDRLEQFF. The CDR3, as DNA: TGTGCCAGCAGAGGGGATGACAGGTTGGAGCAGTTCTTC.

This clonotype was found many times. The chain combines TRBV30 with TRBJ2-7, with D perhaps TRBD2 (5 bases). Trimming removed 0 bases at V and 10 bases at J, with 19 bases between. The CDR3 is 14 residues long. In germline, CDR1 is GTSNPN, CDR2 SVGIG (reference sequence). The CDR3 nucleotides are TGTGCCTGGAGTGTACCGGAGGTACTACGAGGACAGTACTTC. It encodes CAWSVPEVLRGQYF. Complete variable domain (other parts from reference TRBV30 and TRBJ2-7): SQTIHQWPATLVQPVGSPLSLECTVEGTSNPNLYWYRQAAGRGLQLLFYSVGIGQISSEVPQNLSASRPQDRQFILSSKKLLLSDSGFYLCAWSVPEVLRGQYFGPGTRLTVT.

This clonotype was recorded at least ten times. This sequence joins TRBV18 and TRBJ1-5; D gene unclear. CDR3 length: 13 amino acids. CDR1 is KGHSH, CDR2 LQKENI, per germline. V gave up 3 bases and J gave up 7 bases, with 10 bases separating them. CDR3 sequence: CASSPGGRQPQHF. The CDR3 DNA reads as TGTGCCAGCTCACCGGGAGGGCGGCAGCCCCAGCATTTT.

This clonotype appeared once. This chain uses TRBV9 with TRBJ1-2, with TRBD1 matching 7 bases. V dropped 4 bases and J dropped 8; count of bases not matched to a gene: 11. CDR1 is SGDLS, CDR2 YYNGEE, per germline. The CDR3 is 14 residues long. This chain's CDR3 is CASSTHRGSGGYTF. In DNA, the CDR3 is TGTGCCAGCAGCACTCACAGGGGATCGGGAGGCTACACCTTC.

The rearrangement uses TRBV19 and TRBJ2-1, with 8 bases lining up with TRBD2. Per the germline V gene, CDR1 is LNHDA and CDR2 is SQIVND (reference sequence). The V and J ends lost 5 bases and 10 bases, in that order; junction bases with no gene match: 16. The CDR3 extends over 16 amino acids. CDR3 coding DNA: TGTGCCAGTAGTCGCCGAGGGGGACTAGTAGGAGGCGAGCAGTTCTTC. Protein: CASSRRGGLVGGEQFF. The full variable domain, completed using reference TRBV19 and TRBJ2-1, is DGGITQSPKYLFRKEGQNVTLSCEQNLNHDAMYWYRQDPGQGLRLIYYSQIVNDFQKGDIAEGYSVSREKKESFPLTVTSAQKNPTAFYLCASSRRGGLVGGEQFFGPGTRLTVL.